This T cell receptor (beta chain) was identified during a study of T cell changes during pregnancy in multiple sclerosis. The protocol was immunoSEQ multiplex PCR, while the TCRdb copy is restricted to in-frame clones and leaves out a portion. The table includes roughly 120,000 clones, 80% to 95% detected once. The CDR3 loop spans 15 amino acids. V lost 6 bases and J lost 5; bases outside the gene matches: 6. This sample comprised peripheral blood, obtained in the third trimester of pregnancy. This sequence joins TRBV5-3 and TRBJ2-7; 15 bases align to TRBD2. TRBV5-3 qualifies as an ORF whose function is uncertain. This clonotype originated in a female donor with multiple sclerosis, enrolled in a pregnancy study. The DNA for the CDR3 is TGTGCCAGAAACGGGACTAGCGGGGGGAGGAACGAGCAGTACTTC. This encodes CARNGTSGGRNEQYF.